This T cell receptor (beta chain) was retrieved from a study of CD8+ T cells in alopecia areata. Study findings and constraints: Tissue-resident alphabeta T cells belonging to normal skin likewise get sequenced within scalp specimens. Alopecia totalis/universalis scalp especially showed more expanded CD8+ clones than normal scalp.

Alopecia areata patients provided lesional scalp punch biopsies and peripheral blood. The researchers isolated CD4+ and CD8+ T cells from PBMCs by sorting. RNA, once extracted, was reverse transcribed into cDNA for use as the sequencing template. Generated by immunoSEQ multiplex PCR, the TCRdb table keeps only in-frame clones and is missing some. This sample has 100,000 to 120,000 clones; approximately 61% occur once, and the top ten carry roughly a quarter. With regard to this clone: Its antigen is currently unknown.

Germline-derived CDR1 and CDR2 are SNHLY and FYNNEI. The ends were cut back, 1 base at V and 5 bases at J, with 17 bases in the middle. The CDR3 has 17 residues. The specimen was NKG2D-low CD8+ T cells sorted from blood. This chain uses TRBV2 with TRBJ2-2, with no clear D. This clonotype was obtained from a human donor with alopecia areata. The CDR3, as DNA: TGTGCCAGCAGTGAAGAAGTGGCAGACCAAAGGACCGGGGAGCTGTTTTTT. This sequence encodes CASSEEVADQRTGELFF.